The 19 T cell receptor beta chains below come from one sample, sequenced in a study of shared clonotypes between healthy human individuals. The method was immunoSEQ multiplex PCR; TCRdb's version includes in-frame clones alone and lacks a portion of them. The sample holds some 1.5 million clones, around 95% seen once. The sequenced material came from naive CD4+ T cells sorted from blood. Subset noted: CD45RA+ positively selected. These receptor sequences come from a man under 40 in good health.

The V call is TRBV10-2, the J call TRBJ2-7; D is possibly TRBD1 or TRBD2 (5 bases each). Trimming stripped 7 bases from V and 6 bases from J, with 22 bases between. The CDR3 has 15 residues. From germline, CDR1 is WSHSY and CDR2 SAAADI. CDR3 in DNA: TGCGCCAGCAAGAATTTTGGGACCGCCAGACTCGAGCAGTACTTC. Translated: CASKNFGTARLEQYF.

This chain joins TRBV5-1 and TRBJ2-5; 8 nucleotides match TRBD2. Germline assignment: CDR1 SGHRS and CDR2 YFSETQ. CDR3 size: 17 residues. J gave up 5 bases and V 2 bases, and 14 bases lay outside the gene matches. CDR3 sequence (DNA): TGCGCCAGCAGCTTAACCAAGGGAGCGGGAGTGGGGGAGACCCAGTACTTC. Residues: CASSLTKGAGVGETQYF.

This chain connects TRBV5-1 to TRBJ2-1, with D possibly called TRBD1 or TRBD2 (5 bases each). The germline V gene encodes CDR1 SGHRS and CDR2 YFSETQ. V shed 2 bases and J shed 3 bases, with 12 bases lying between them. The CDR3 consists of 15 residues. The CDR3 DNA reads as TGCGCCAGCAGCTTCTACCGGGACCGCTACAATGAGCAGTTCTTC. Translated, it gives CASSFYRDRYNEQFF.

The J gene is TRBJ2-2, the V gene TRBV10-1; 7 nucleotides agree with TRBD2. The J segment lost 6 bases and the V segment lost 7 bases, leaving 5 bases of the junction unmatched. This CDR3 is 13 amino acids long. From germline, CDR1 is WNHNN and CDR2 SYGVQD (reference sequence). The CDR3 here is CASTSGLAGELFF. In DNA form, the CDR3 reads TGCGCCAGCACGTCAGGACTAGCCGGGGAGCTGTTTTTT.

This chain uses TRBV2 with TRBJ2-7; TRBD2 aligns across 7 bases. Germline V gene lookup returns CDR1 SNHLY and CDR2 FYNNEI. V lost 7 bases to trimming and J lost 1 base; unmatched junction nucleotides: 13. CDR3 size: 16 residues. The CDR3, as DNA: TGTGCCAGCATGGGAGGGTCGCCAGCCGTTTCCTACGAGCAGTACTTC. It yields the protein CASMGGSPAVSYEQYF. The entire variable domain, with the rest obtained from reference TRBV2 and TRBJ2-7, is as follows: EPEVTQTPSHQVTQMGQEVILRCVPISNHLYFYWYRQILGQKVEFLVSFYNNEISEKSEIFDDQFSVERPDGSNFTLKIRSTKLEDSAMYFCASMGGSPAVSYEQYFGPGTRLTVT.

The rearrangement joins TRBV5-1 to TRBJ2-2; 9 bases align to TRBD2. The ends lost 0 bases at V and 6 bases at J; junction bases unmatched: 6. This CDR3 contains 16 residues. CDR1 and CDR2 from the germline V gene are SGHRS and YFSETQ. CDR3 in amino acids: CASSLAPSGTPGELFF. The CDR3 DNA sequence: TGCGCCAGCAGCTTGGCCCCTAGCGGGACCCCCGGGGAGCTGTTTTTT.

V gene TRBV4-2 combines with J gene TRBJ2-1; weak D call: TRBD2 (6 bases). Germline-derived CDR1 and CDR2 are LGHNA and YNFKEQ. This CDR3 comprises 14 residues. V lost 4 bases, J lost 6 bases, and 13 bases lay in between. CDR3 loop: CASSRNSGINEQFF. The CDR3, as DNA: TGTGCCAGCAGCCGCAATAGCGGAATCAATGAGCAGTTCTTC.

CDR3 loop: CASSLAKLGLPDQPQHF. CDR3 coding DNA: TGTGCCAGCAGCTTAGCGAAGCTGGGCCTCCCCGATCAGCCCCAGCATTTT. V is TRBV7-8 and J is TRBJ1-5, with D uncertain. The germline CDR1 and CDR2 sequences are SGHVS and FQNEAQ. The CDR3 loop spans 17 amino acids. V lost 0 bases, J lost 5 bases, and 17 bases lay in between.

The chain couples TRBV5-1 to TRBJ2-3; a weak D match, TRBD2 (5 bases). The germline gives CDR1 SGHRS, CDR2 YFSETQ. V lost 2 bases and J 4 bases, leaving 11 bases between the germline ends. The CDR3 contains 14 residues. In nucleotides, the CDR3 is TGCGCCAGCAGCTTTCTAGCTCAACCAGATACGCAGTATTTT. Its protein product is CASSFLAQPDTQYF. Full variable domain (missing parts from reference TRBV5-1 and TRBJ2-3): KAGVTQTPRYLIKTRGQQVTLSCSPISGHRSVSWYQQTPGQGLQFLFEYFSETQRNKGNFPGRFSGRQFSNSRSEMNVSTLELGDSALYLCASSFLAQPDTQYFGPGTRLTVL.

This chain joins TRBV7-7 and TRBJ2-1; TRBD2 is a possible D gene (6 bases). CDR3 size: 16 residues. Trimming removed 5 bases from V and 0 bases from J, with 14 bases in between. CDR1 is SSHAT and CDR2 is FNYEAQ in the germline V gene (reference sequence). CDR3 protein: CASSRPEGDSYNEQFF. The CDR3 nucleotides read TGTGCCAGCAGCCGCCCGGAGGGAGACTCCTACAATGAGCAGTTCTTC.

In the case of this clone: The sample holds other DNA sequences that translate to the same CDR3. The chain employs TRBV7-9 and TRBJ2-1, with 10 bases fitting TRBD2. The CDR3 contains 16 residues. Germline CDR1 and CDR2: SEHNR and FQNEAQ (reference sequence). Trimming took 5 bases from V and 3 from J; bases not matched to a gene: 7. CDR3 residues: CASSLLAGGGYNEQFF. DNA for the CDR3: TGTGCCAGCAGCCTGTTAGCGGGAGGAGGCTACAATGAGCAGTTCTTC. The full variable domain, with the rest looked up from reference TRBV7-9 and TRBJ2-1, is DTGVSQNPRHKITKRGQNVTFRCDPISEHNRLYWYRQTLGQGPEFLTYFQNEAQLEKSRLLSDRFSAERPKGSFSTLEIQRTEQGDSAMYLCASSLLAGGGYNEQFFGPGTRLTVL.

The V gene is TRBV5-1, the J gene TRBJ2-1; D is uncertain. Deletions cut 4 bases from V and 0 bases from J, with 14 bases between. Germline CDR1 reads SGHRS; CDR2 reads YFSETQ. The CDR3 is made up of 16 amino acids. Written as DNA, the CDR3 is TGCGCCAGCAGCCCGGAGACCAGCGTCTCCTACAATGAGCAGTTCTTC. Residues: CASSPETSVSYNEQFF.

This clone was observed many times. V is TRBV5-6 and J is TRBJ2-1, with D tentatively TRBD2 (5 bases). V lost 4 bases, J lost 6 bases, and 11 bases lay in between. Per the germline V gene, CDR1 is SGHDT and CDR2 is YYEEEE. The CDR3 is made up of 13 amino acids. The CDR3 DNA reads as TGTGCCAGCAGCCTTCTAGCCTTCAATGAGCAGTTCTTC. Protein sequence: CASSLLAFNEQFF.

Comment on this clone: Other DNA sequences in this sample translate to the same CDR3. The chain carries TRBV18 and TRBJ1-1; D not certain. Trimming pared 6 bases from V and 1 base from J, leaving 6 bases between. Germline V lookup: CDR1 KGHSH, CDR2 LQKENI. The CDR3 is made up of 12 amino acids. As DNA, the CDR3 is TGTGCCAGCTCCCCAAGGAACACTGAAGCTTTCTTT. Its translation: CASSPRNTEAFF.

This CDR3 reads CASSILGGIGRGTEAFF. CDR3 in DNA: TGTGCCAGTAGTATACTAGGGGGCATCGGGCGTGGAACTGAAGCTTTCTTT. This chain uses TRBV19 with TRBJ1-1; 7 bases match TRBD1. The CDR3 totals 17 residues. Unmatched junction bases numbered 14, after V lost 2 bases and J lost 5 bases. CDR1 and CDR2 from the germline V gene are LNHDA and SQIVND (reference sequence).

This chain links TRBV5-1 with TRBJ2-1; TRBD2 matches 16 bases. The CDR3 covers 17 residues. V shed 4 bases, J shed 3 bases, and the junction held 4 bases outside the gene matches. Germline loops: CDR1 SGHRS, CDR2 YFSETQ. CDR3 region: CASSLGLAGGIYNEQFF. CDR3 DNA: TGCGCCAGCAGCCTGGGACTAGCGGGAGGGATCTACAATGAGCAGTTCTTC.

The rearrangement links TRBV4-1 to TRBJ2-5, with D perhaps matching TRBD1 (6 bases). Trimming stripped 1 base from V and 5 bases from J, with 17 bases between. This CDR3 comprises 16 residues. Germline V gene data show CDR1 as MGHRA and CDR2 as YSYEKL. The CDR3 coding sequence is TGCGCCAGCAGCCAAGTACCGGCAGGGGCTCGGGAGACCCAGTACTTC. Protein sequence: CASSQVPAGARETQYF.

On this clone itself: At the DNA level, this CDR3 is encoded by other sequences in the same sample as well. The chain links TRBV5-1 to TRBJ2-7; D not resolved. CDR1 and CDR2 from the germline V gene are SGHRS and YFSETQ. The CDR3 sequence is 12 residues long. The V end lost 2 bases, the J end lost 2 bases, and 5 bases lay between the germline ends. CDR3 sequence reads: CASSLGAYEQYF. CDR3 in DNA: TGCGCCAGCAGCTTAGGAGCCTACGAGCAGTACTTC.

This clone was recorded once. The V gene is TRBV7-2, the J gene TRBJ1-1; no clear D. This CDR3 has 14 amino acids. Trimming left V 3 bases short and J 1 base short, with 9 bases between. Germline V gene data show CDR1 as SGHTA and CDR2 as FQGNSA. CDR3 coding DNA: TGTGCCAGCAGCTTGGGGTTTAGGAACACTGAAGCTTTCTTT. Translation gives CASSLGFRNTEAFF. Complete variable domain (other parts from reference TRBV7-2 and TRBJ1-1): GAGVSQSPSNKVTEKGKDVELRCDPISGHTALYWYRQSLGQGLEFLIYFQGNSAPDKSGLPSDRFSAERTGGSVSTLTIQRTQQEDSAVYLCASSLGFRNTEAFFGQGTRLTVV.